The 27 T cell receptor beta chains reported below all come from one sample, sequenced in a study of beta chain features in type 1 diabetes (dated 2018 in TCRdb). Libraries were built with the immunoSEQ multiplex PCR assay. The entire amount of isolated RNA was reverse transcribed using the High Capacity cDNA Reverse Transcription Kit, so the sequenced TCRB transcripts were expressed ones. In TCRdb, the immuneACCESS table is reduced to in-frame sequences with V and J assigned. These tables do not hold every clone; where another copy was compared, an unresolved V gene accounts for under half, and the others remain unexplained. The sample data list 15,000 or so clones, and about three quarters of these were observed just once. 0.79% of the sample rests with the top ten. No antigen has been identified for these receptors. The investigation overall reported the following: In all four CD4+ subsets, TCRB CDR3 length was moderately but significantly shorter in type 1 diabetes patients.

Sequenced: stem cell memory CD4+ T cells from blood. The label giving this sample's cell subset or site can be read as: stem cell-like memory CD4+ T cells. The receptor set was obtained from a young man with type 1 diabetes.

V is TRBV7-3 and J is TRBJ1-1; no clear D. The CDR3 totals 13 residues. The ends were cut back, 5 bases at V and 1 base at J, with 8 bases in the middle. CDR1 is SGHTA, CDR2 FQGTGA, per germline. The CDR3 reads CASSPDGNTEAFF. The CDR3 DNA reads as TGTGCCAGCAGCCCAGATGGGAACACTGAAGCTTTCTTT.

Only a few counts were recorded for this clone. The gene calls are TRBV10-3 and TRBJ1-2; no firm D call. The germline V gene has CDR1 ENHRY and CDR2 SYGVKD. With 4 bases removed from V and 1 base from J, the gap between germline ends came to 10 bases. The CDR3 extends over 14 amino acids. The CDR3 sequence: CAISGPTFNYGYTF. The CDR3 coding sequence is TGTGCCATCAGTGGGCCAACATTTAACTATGGCTACACCTTC.

The rearrangement links TRBV5-1 to TRBJ1-4; D might be TRBD1 (6 bases). Trimming pared 0 bases from V and 5 bases from J, leaving 11 bases between. CDR3 length: 15 residues. Per the germline V gene, CDR1 is SGHRS and CDR2 is YFSETQ. In DNA form, the CDR3 reads TGCGCCAGCAGCTTGGGGGACACTTTAAATGAAAAACTGTTTTTT. As protein: CASSLGDTLNEKLFF. Full variable domain (remainder filled in from reference TRBV5-1 and TRBJ1-4): KAGVTQTPRYLIKTRGQQVTLSCSPISGHRSVSWYQQTPGQGLQFLFEYFSETQRNKGNFPGRFSGRQFSNSRSEMNVSTLELGDSALYLCASSLGDTLNEKLFFGSGTQLSVL.

CDR3 coding DNA: TGCGCCAGCAGCTTTTTAGGGGCCACTGGAAACACCATATATTTT. Translating gives CASSFLGATGNTIYF. The chain uses TRBV5-1 and TRBJ1-3; D may be TRBD1 (5 bases). CDR1 and CDR2 from the germline V gene are SGHRS and YFSETQ. This CDR3 comprises 15 residues. V was shortened by 2 bases and J by 2 bases, with 11 bases between the two germline ends.

The chain has TRBV9 and TRBJ1-2, with 8 bases identical to TRBD1. V dropped 0 bases and J dropped 4; count of bases not matched to a gene: 2. CDR3 length equals 14 residues. CDR1 SGDLS and CDR2 YYNGEE come from the germline V gene. The DNA for the CDR3 is TGTGCCAGCAGCGTAGAAGACAGGGGCTATGGCTACACCTTC. It specifies CASSVEDRGYGYTF.

The chain employs TRBV15 and TRBJ2-3, with unresolved D. The CDR3 totals 13 residues. Per the germline V gene, CDR1 is LNHNV and CDR2 is YYDKDF (reference sequence). V lost 3 bases to trimming and J lost 8 bases, with 12 bases between them. CDR3 coding DNA: TGTGCCACCAGCAGGGCGGTTCCAGCTACGCAGTATTTT. Residues: CATSRAVPATQYF. The complete variable domain, with remaining parts taken from reference TRBV15 and TRBJ2-3, reads DAMVIQNPRYQVTQFGKPVTLSCSQTLNHNVMYWYQQKSSQAPKLLFHYYDKDFNNEADTPDNFQSRRPNTSFCFLDIRSPGLGDTAMYLCATSRAVPATQYFGPGTRLTVL.

Only one count was recorded for this clone. The V gene is TRBV21-1, the J gene TRBJ2-7; the table's D call, TRBD2, has no DNA check behind it. TRBV21-1 is deemed a pseudogene. This CDR3 has 16 amino acids. The CDR3 sequence: CASSKGRRRLNYEQYF. CDR3 nucleotides: TGTGCCAGCAGCAAAGGACGTAGGCGACTGAACTACGAGCAGTACTTC.

V usage is TRBV25-1 and J usage is TRBJ1-4; a possible D gene is TRBD1 (6 bases). Germline V gene lookup returns CDR1 MGHDK and CDR2 SYGVNS. Trimming took off 6 bases at V and 4 bases at J, with 6 bases between the two ends. CDR3 size: 12 residues. CDR3 coding DNA: TGTGCCAGCAGACAGGGTAATGAAAAACTGTTTTTT. Residues: CASRQGNEKLFF.

CDR3 amino acids: CASSTGTGPFSGANVLTF. The CDR3 coding sequence is TGTGCCAGCAGCACCGGGACAGGACCATTCTCTGGGGCCAACGTCCTGACTTTC. The chain employs TRBV28 and TRBJ2-6; 8 nucleotides align to TRBD1. The ends lost 6 bases at V and 0 bases at J; junction bases unmatched: 10. The germline CDR1 and CDR2 sequences are MDHEN and SYDVKM. The CDR3 is made up of 18 amino acids. Full variable domain (remainder filled in from reference TRBV28 and TRBJ2-6): DVKVTQSSRYLVKRTGEKVFLECVQDMDHENMFWYRQDPGLGLRLIYFSYDVKMKEKGDIPEGYSVSREKKERFSLILESASTNQTSMYLCASSTGTGPFSGANVLTFGAGSRLTVL.

The V call is TRBV18, the J call TRBJ1-5; TRBD1 aligns across 10 bases. Germline assignment: CDR1 KGHSH and CDR2 LQKENI. The CDR3 extends over 17 amino acids. V lost 2 bases and J lost 3; bases outside the gene matches: 7. The CDR3 protein is CASSPRSGTGVNQPQHF. DNA of the CDR3: TGTGCCAGCTCACCAAGGTCTGGGACAGGGGTCAATCAGCCCCAGCATTTT.

The chain links TRBV27 to TRBJ1-6; 7 nucleotides agree with TRBD1. V gave up 7 bases and J gave up 7 bases; unmatched junction bases: 4. Germline V gene sequence: CDR1 MNHEY, CDR2 SMNVEV (reference sequence). This CDR3 is built from 13 residues. As DNA, the CDR3 is TGTGCCAGCACACAGGGGATCAATTCACCCCTCCACTTT. It is translated as CASTQGINSPLHF.

The table lists this clone with a count of one. This rearrangement joins TRBV30 to TRBJ1-4, with 8 bases fitting TRBD1. Germline values: CDR1 GTSNPN, CDR2 SVGIG (reference sequence). This CDR3 contains 14 residues. V shed 4 bases, J shed 3 bases, and the junction held 4 bases outside the gene matches. CDR3 sequence: CAWMPDRANEKLFF. The DNA for the CDR3 is TGTGCCTGGATGCCGGACAGGGCTAATGAAAAACTGTTTTTT.

This clone has just one count. This chain links TRBV6-5 with TRBJ2-1; 9 positions agree with TRBD2. Germline trimming cut 3 bases from V and 7 bases from J; bases unmatched to any gene: 7. The CDR3 is 15 amino acids. Germline V gives CDR1 MNHEY, CDR2 SVGAGI. CDR3 DNA sequence: TGTGCCAGCAGTTATACGAGCGGGGGGAAGAATGAGCAGTTCTTC. Protein sequence: CASSYTSGGKNEQFF.

The V gene is TRBV2, the J gene TRBJ2-2; 7 nucleotides agree with TRBD1. Trimming cost V 1 base and J 5 bases; bases outside gene matches: 7. The CDR3 length is 16 residues. Per germline, CDR1 SNHLY and CDR2 FYNNEI. The chain's CDR3 is CASSEEYTGATGELFF. The DNA of the CDR3 is TGTGCCAGCAGTGAAGAATACACAGGGGCTACCGGGGAGCTGTTTTTT.

In its sample, this clone was seen a few times. The chain uses TRBV10-3 and TRBJ2-7; 7 bases agree with TRBD1. Unmatched junction bases numbered 3, after V lost 3 bases and J lost 1 base. This CDR3 is built from 14 residues. Germline CDR1 is ENHRY and CDR2 is SYGVKD. The CDR3 loop is CAISDRTGSYEQYF. The CDR3, as DNA: TGTGCCATCAGTGATAGGACAGGATCCTACGAGCAGTACTTC.

The chain carries TRBV6-5 and TRBJ2-1; perhaps TRBD2 as D (7 bases). The germline gives CDR1 MNHEY, CDR2 SVGAGI. CDR3 length: 15 amino acids. The V end was cut by 6 bases, the J end by 8 bases, with 20 bases between. CDR3 nucleotides: TGTGCCAGCAGCCCCTTAGGGGGGGGGCCGGATGAGCAGTTCTTC. Translating it yields CASSPLGGGPDEQFF.

This clone was seen a handful of times. The rearrangement uses TRBV5-4 and TRBJ2-3; 8 bases line up with TRBD2. Trimming took 2 bases from V and 5 from J; bases not matched to a gene: 10. Germline assignment: CDR1 SGHNT and CDR2 YYREEE (reference sequence). The CDR3 covers 16 residues. CDR3 residues: CASSFSPGGRGDTQYF. The CDR3 DNA reads as TGTGCCAGCAGCTTCTCCCCGGGGGGGCGTGGAGATACGCAGTATTTT.

The chain recombines TRBV7-9 with TRBJ1-1; 8 nucleotides align to TRBD1. Germline V gives CDR1 SEHNR, CDR2 FQNEAQ (reference sequence). The V segment lost 4 bases and the J segment 6 bases; nucleotides outside the gene matches: 4. The CDR3 sequence is 13 residues long. The CDR3 DNA reads TGTGCCAGCAGCTGGGGACAGGATTCTGAAGCTTTCTTT. It codes for CASSWGQDSEAFF.

A note on this clone: The junction departs from the called germline gene at one end, perhaps through a read error. The genes are TRBV2 and TRBJ2-6; TRBD1 matches 7 bases. The CDR3 is made up of 15 amino acids. Germline V gene lookup returns CDR1 SNHLY and CDR2 FYNNEI. This CDR3 is CLSLQGSSGANVLTF. CDR3 coding DNA: TGCCTCTCCTTACAGGGGTCCTCTGGGGCCAACGTCCTGACTTTC.

The chain employs TRBV29-1 and TRBJ2-7, with TRBD2 identical over 7 bases. CDR1 and CDR2 from the germline V gene are SQVTM and ANQGSEA. After removal of 6 bases from V and 7 bases from J, the junction contained 6 bases not matched to a gene. This CDR3 has 11 residues. The chain's CDR3 is CSVGRGREQYF. The CDR3 DNA is TGCAGCGTGGGGAGGGGTCGGGAGCAGTACTTC.

V gene TRBV18 combines with J gene TRBJ2-5, with TRBD2 as a possible D gene (5 bases). Per germline, CDR1 KGHSH and CDR2 LQKENI. The CDR3 runs to 13 residues. Trimming removed 2 bases from V and 5 bases from J, with 9 bases in between. The CDR3 loop is CASSPRERETQYF. The CDR3 DNA reads TGTGCCAGCTCACCAAGGGAGAGGGAGACCCAGTACTTC.

Turning to this clone: At one end, the junction sequence differs from germline, possibly due to a read error. The chain is built from TRBV30 and TRBJ2-7; weak D call: TRBD1 (6 bases). Germline values: CDR1 GTSNPN, CDR2 SVGIG (reference sequence). CDR3 length: 13 amino acids. The CDR3 loop is CAWSGGSGDGFSF. The CDR3 region has the DNA TGTGCCTGGAGTGGCGGTTCAGGGGACGGCTTCTCCTTC. The whole variable domain, remainder taken from reference TRBV30 and TRBJ2-7, is SQTIHQWPATLVQPVGSPLSLECTVEGTSNPNLYWYRQAAGRGLQLLFYSVGIGQISSEVPQNLSASRPQDRQFILSSKKLLLSDSGFYLCAWSGGSGDGFSFGPGTRLTVT.

A word on this clone: One junction end does not reproduce the germline sequence, and a read error may be involved. This specimen includes other DNA sequences encoding the same CDR3. The chain combines TRBV30 with TRBJ1-1; 10 bases agree with TRBD1. This CDR3 spans 14 amino acids. Germline CDR1 GTSNPN, CDR2 SVGIG (reference sequence). CDR3 coding DNA: TGTGCTTGGAGCGTTGACAGGGGGCAAAGTGCAGCTTTCTTT. This encodes CAWSVDRGQSAAFF.

The rearrangement links TRBV2 to TRBJ2-7; the match to TRBD2 covers 10 bases. The CDR3 contains 16 residues. V was clipped by 6 bases and J by 4 bases; unmatched bases: 12. Germline-derived CDR1 and CDR2 are SNHLY and FYNNEI. As DNA, the CDR3 is TGTGCCAGCAGGTCCAGCGGGGGGGCTCCAAAGTACGAGCAGTACTTC. Protein sequence: CASRSSGGAPKYEQYF.

Only a few counts were recorded for this clone. The rearrangement links TRBV29-1 to TRBJ2-1, with TRBD1 matching over 11 bases. Trimming at V came to 6 bases and at J to 5 bases, leaving 6 bases not matched to a gene. CDR3 length equals 14 residues. Germline V gene data show CDR1 as SQVTM and CDR2 as ANQGSEA. For the CDR3, the DNA is TGCAGCGTCCAACCGGGACAGGGGGACAATGAGCAGTTCTTC. Protein: CSVQPGQGDNEQFF.

This chain joins TRBV6-6 and TRBJ1-5, with D unresolved. From germline, CDR1 is MNHNY and CDR2 SVGAGI (reference sequence). The CDR3 covers 16 residues. V was pared by 7 bases and J by 0 bases, with 16 bases between. As DNA, the CDR3 is TGTGCCAGCACACCCAAGGAGGGCAATAGCAATCAGCCCCAGCATTTT. This encodes CASTPKEGNSNQPQHF.

V usage is TRBV6-6 and J usage is TRBJ1-2; D call uncertain. The V end was cut by 5 bases, the J end by 8 bases, with 12 bases between. The CDR3 runs 12 residues. Per the germline V gene, CDR1 is MNHNY and CDR2 is SVGAGI (reference sequence). The CDR3 is CASSDRDRGYTF. DNA of the CDR3: TGTGCCAGCAGTGACCGGGATCGAGGCTACACCTTC.